This T cell receptor (beta chain) was obtained from a study of T cells after yellow fever vaccination. Study-level points and caveats: Highly abundant clonotypes carried over from the bulk population could end up in FACS-sorted repertoires as contaminants.

TCRdb passed the 5' RACE reads through MiXCR, listing each CDR3 protein once. The repertoire consists of about 240,000 distinct CDR3 sequences, with 6.9% occurring once and the leading ten covering approximately 0.84%. This clonotype occurred a few times. What it binds is unknown. Trimming left V 1 base short and J 12 bases short, with 7 bases between. This CDR3 comprises 11 residues. The germline CDR1 and CDR2 sequences are LGHNA and YNFKEQ. This TCR was sampled from a young man who received the YFV17D yellow fever vaccine. The source material was CD4+ T cells sorted from PBMCs, sampled 15 days after the yellow fever booster vaccination. This sequence joins TRBV4-2 and TRBJ1-5; tentatively, D is TRBD1 (6 bases). The CDR3 bases are TGTGCCAGCAGCCAAGGGGGGCTCCAGCATTTT. It translates to CASSQGGLQHF.